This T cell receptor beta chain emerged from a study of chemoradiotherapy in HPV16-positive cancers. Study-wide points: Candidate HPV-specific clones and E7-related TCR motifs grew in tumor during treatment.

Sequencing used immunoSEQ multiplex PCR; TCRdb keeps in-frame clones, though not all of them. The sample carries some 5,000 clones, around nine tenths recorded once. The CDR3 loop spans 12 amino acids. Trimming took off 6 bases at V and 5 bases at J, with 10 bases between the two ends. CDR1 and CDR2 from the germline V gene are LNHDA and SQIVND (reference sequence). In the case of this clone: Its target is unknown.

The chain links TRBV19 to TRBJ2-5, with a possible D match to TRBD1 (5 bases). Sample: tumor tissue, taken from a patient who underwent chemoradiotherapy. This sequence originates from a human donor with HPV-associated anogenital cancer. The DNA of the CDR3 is TGTGCCAGTAGGGGGCCCCGGGAGACCCAGTACTTC. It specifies CASRGPRETQYF.